Below are 10 T cell receptor beta chains sequenced from a single sample in a study of T-cell memory formation after mild COVID-19. In TCRdb, the 5' RACE reads were re-called with MiXCR into one record per CDR3 protein. The repertoire has about 440,000 distinct CDR3 sequences, 20% of them found once; the top ten carry around 8%. Sequenced material: PBMCs or a T cell subset sorted from them (not recorded which). All receptors come from an adult woman who had mild COVID-19 (a few samples of this study predate the infection). Cell type and time point are not known.

The J gene is TRBJ1-2, the V gene TRBV20-1, with 7 bases lining up with TRBD1. The ends lost 2 bases at V and 12 bases at J; junction bases unmatched: 18. Germline V gene data show CDR1 as DFQATT and CDR2 as SNEGSKA (reference sequence). The CDR3 spans 15 residues. The chain's CDR3 is CSARRSGTARAMNTF. The CDR3 nucleotides are TGCAGTGCTAGACGGTCCGGGACAGCGCGAGCCATGAACACCTTC.

This chain uses TRBV4-1 with TRBJ2-7; D tentatively reads TRBD1 or TRBD2 (5 bases each). The CDR3 is 13 residues long. V was cut by 4 bases and J by 3 bases, with 10 bases left in between. Per the germline V gene, CDR1 is MGHRA and CDR2 is YSYEKL. The DNA of the CDR3 is TGCGCCAGCAGCCCGTGGGACGGCTACGAGCAGTACTTC. Protein: CASSPWDGYEQYF.

V gene TRBV27 combines with J gene TRBJ1-6; D remains unclear. The germline gives CDR1 MNHEY, CDR2 SMNVEV (reference sequence). V was clipped by 6 bases and J by 4 bases, with 10 bases between them. The CDR3 length is 14 residues. CDR3 DNA sequence: TGTGCCAGCAGCCCGCCGGGGTATAATTCACCCCTCCACTTT. Translation gives CASSPPGYNSPLHF.

The rearrangement links TRBV11-2 to TRBJ2-5, with 10 bases identical to TRBD2. The CDR3 contains 16 residues. J lost 2 bases, V lost 3 bases, and 6 bases had no gene match. Germline V CDR1 and CDR2: SGHAT, FQNNGV. In nucleotides, the CDR3 is TGTGCCAGCAGCTTCGGGACTAGCGTGCCACAAGAGACCCAGTACTTC. It specifies CASSFGTSVPQETQYF.

This CDR3 is CASRTGGNTEAFF. For the CDR3, the DNA is TGTGCCAGCAGGACGGGAGGGAACACTGAAGCTTTCTTT. The chain couples TRBV7-3 to TRBJ1-1; D gene uncertain. Germline-derived CDR1 and CDR2 are SGHTA and FQGTGA. Trimming pared 6 bases from V and 1 base from J, leaving 9 bases between. The CDR3 extends over 13 amino acids.

This sequence joins TRBV5-6 and TRBJ2-1; 8 bases fit TRBD2. CDR1 is SGHDT and CDR2 is YYEEEE in the germline V gene. After removal of 5 bases from V and 7 bases from J, the junction contained 11 bases not matched to a gene. CDR3 size: 15 residues. DNA of the CDR3: TGTGCCAGCAGTAGGAGCGGGAGCTTATTGAATGAGCAGTTCTTC. Its protein is CASSRSGSLLNEQFF.

This clonotype came up a few times. The chain is built from TRBV15 and TRBJ2-2; D is ambiguous. In germline, CDR1 is LNHNV, CDR2 YYDKDF (reference sequence). The germline V and J ends were trimmed by 4 bases and 5 bases, with 11 bases remaining between them. The CDR3 spans 14 residues. As DNA, the CDR3 is TGTGCCACCAGCACGGGCTTAGAGACCGGGGAGCTGTTTTTT. Translating gives CATSTGLETGELFF.

This clonotype was seen a few times. V and J are TRBV4-2 and TRBJ1-1; D possibly corresponds to TRBD1 (6 bases). V lost 0 bases and J 0 bases, leaving 11 bases between the germline ends. CDR3 length: 16 amino acids. Germline values: CDR1 LGHNA, CDR2 YNFKEQ. CDR3 sequence reads: CASSQDPTGVNTEAFF. DNA for the CDR3: TGTGCCAGCAGCCAAGACCCGACAGGTGTGAACACTGAAGCTTTCTTT.

The chain has TRBV20-1 and TRBJ1-1; D is uncertain. The V end was cut by 6 bases, the J end by 3 bases, with 17 bases between. The CDR3 runs to 14 residues. From germline, CDR1 is DFQATT and CDR2 SNEGSKA (reference sequence). CDR3 sequence (DNA): TGCAGTGCCCTCGGCCCGACGGGTTACACTGAAGCTTTCTTT. Translating gives CSALGPTGYTEAFF.

The sample holds a few counts of this clonotype. This rearrangement joins TRBV7-2 to TRBJ2-7; perhaps D is TRBD1 or TRBD2 (5 bases each). The CDR3 is 15 residues long. V was trimmed by 4 bases and J by 1 base, leaving 14 bases between them. The germline gives CDR1 SGHTA, CDR2 FQGNSA. In nucleotides, the CDR3 is TGTGCCAGCAGCTATGGGGACCGACCTTCCTACGAGCAGTACTTC. Its translation is CASSYGDRPSYEQYF.